Sequencing of this T cell receptor (beta chain) was carried out in a study of CD8+ T cells in alopecia areata. Study in general: Tofacitinib continued for 6 to 18 months and was then withheld for 6 months.

Isolated RNA was reverse transcribed into cDNA used as the sequencing template. The protocol was immunoSEQ multiplex PCR, while the TCRdb copy is restricted to in-frame clones and leaves out a portion. The table records approximately 140,000 clones, around 87% of them present only once. The V gene end was trimmed by 2 bases and the J gene end by 4 bases; junction bases not matched to a gene: 9. This CDR3 spans 17 amino acids. In germline, CDR1 is SGHDT, CDR2 YYEEEE. Of note for this clone: What it recognizes is unknown.

General study points: Greater clonality was observed in lesional scalp samples, especially alopecia totalis/universalis, versus normal scalp. Relative to mice, TCR sharing across patients was less clear, a difference possibly HLA-related.

This specimen was CD8+ T cells sorted from blood, taken at week 0. This receptor was identified in a human donor with alopecia areata. The chain has TRBV5-6 and TRBJ1-1, with 12 positions matching TRBD1. The CDR3 DNA reads as TGTGCCAGCAGCTTTGGGACAGGGGGCGTTTGGGGCACTGAAGCTTTCTTT. This gives the protein CASSFGTGGVWGTEAFF.